What follows is one T cell receptor (beta chain) and its context. This clone was recorded only once. What this receptor recognizes is not known. Base-call qualities are not available, and no considerably larger clone is one nucleotide away. This specimen's time point label, interpreted: cycle 4 day 1 (C4D1), after less than 7 weeks of nivolumab. Every trial patient had relapsed following autologous stem cell transplantation, and prior brentuximab vedotin exposure was what differed among cohorts A, B and C. The trial cohort was composed of some 57 patients with relapsed/refractory classical Hodgkin lymphoma, for whom complete response, partial response or progressive disease was recorded as best overall response. In the multi-cohort phase II CheckMate 205 trial, trial patients received single-agent nivolumab. Best overall response was determined by an independent review committee according to the 2007 International Working Group response criteria. PBMCs from the trial were collected at three points: immediately before nivolumab initiation (C1D1), and during therapy at cycle 2 day 1 and cycle 4 day 1. Peripheral blood was collected in 8 mL Vacutainer Cell Preparation Tubes, from which PBMCs were isolated by centrifugation and then cryopreserved.

Genomic DNA was extracted with the Qiagen DNeasy kit from unsorted PBMCs and from negatively selected CD4+ and CD8+ fractions. TCR beta CDR3 regions were subjected to amplification by immunoSEQ multiplex PCR with primers that anneal to V and J segments. A synthetic immune receptor repertoire was used to minimize amplification bias, and any residual bias was removed computationally once sequencing was done. Concerning the study's data processing: Custom Python scripts were used to quantify repertoire diversity as the Shannon entropy index. The unsorted, CD4+ and CD8+ repertoires were each analyzed separately, with the exception of combined analyses, where CD4+ and CD8+ sequences were merged in silico. Clonal expansion was defined as a frequency increase of at least 2-fold after treatment compared with C1D1, and clones undetected at baseline were assigned a pseudocount of 0.5. Clones with 0 or 1 copy at C1D1 were defined as singleton clones, while clones with 2 or more copies were defined as non-singleton clones. By matching protein sequences in sorted samples from the same patient, clones expanded in unsorted samples were annotated as CD4+, CD8+ or unknown. Wilcoxon tests on paired samples were used to test changes in diversity from C1D1 to C4D1. TCRdb retrieved this table from immuneACCESS and kept in-frame rearrangements only. Not all clones are present; in checked studies, unresolved V genes account for under half, and no reason is known for the remainder. For V, J and clone size, that table is used; D and trimming come from the DNA. This sample comprises some 53,000 clones, about 89% of them detected only once. Roughly 7% of the sample comes from the top ten.

The data are from a study of PD-1 blockade in classical Hodgkin lymphoma (TCRdb year 2020). Study-level background: Nivolumab dosing was 3 mg/kg intravenously every 2 weeks, continuing until either disease progression or unacceptable toxicity. To define a peripheral blood immune signature of response to PD-1 blockade in classical Hodgkin lymphoma, the study combined TCR beta sequencing with CyTOF. Here is what the overall study found, with its caveats: Only a single clinical trial cohort was studied, and what caused the repertoire differences, possibly disease activity or prior therapy, remained undefined. Baseline TCR diversity was reported to be lower in newly diagnosed patients than in healthy donors, and even lower in relapsed/refractory patients. Patients starting nivolumab less than 1 year after ASCT had lower diversity and were excluded from later analyses to avoid confounding by immune reconstitution. Among trial patients, those achieving complete response had baseline diversity similar to that of newly diagnosed patients, while diversity was significantly lower in partial responders and progressors. CD4+ but not CD8+ TCR diversity rose significantly by C4D1 (p=0.0027 vs p=0.16), most apparent in complete responders (p=0.02).

The CDR3 holds 18 amino acids from the cysteine to the phenylalanine. Just the 54-base CDR3 DNA is kept, in frame starting at base 1. Trimming costs V 5 bases and J 0 bases, and their ends lie 20 bases apart. The germline V gene provides CDR1 SGHVS and CDR2 FQNEAQ. This sequence originates from a human donor with classical Hodgkin lymphoma. This sample comprised peripheral blood mononuclear cells (PBMCs), obtained before the fourth cycle of nivolumab. The receptor chain draws on TRBV7-8 and TRBJ1-3, and perhaps TRBD1 as D gene, on 5 matching bases. The nucleotide sequence reads TGTGCCAGCAGCCCAACGCGGGCAGGGTTGGCCTCTGGAAACACCATATATTTT. This translates into CASSPTRAGLASGNTIYF.